The rows below give T cell receptor beta chains drawn from one sample of a study of long-term antiretroviral therapy in people with HIV. Assay: immunoSEQ multiplex PCR; the TCRdb copy retains only in-frame clones and omits some. The sample includes some 26,000 clones, more than 75% of them seen just once. The specimen comprised unsorted PBMCs, sampled 2.9 years after starting antiretroviral therapy. Receptor source: a man in his forties or fifties with HIV. Each CDR3 is given with its conserved first and last residue. D genes are given only for firm matches. Size values are once, few and many counts, or a class for expanded clones, and some rows have none.

>TRBV28|TRBJ2-1|-|-|12
TGTGCCAGCAGTTTAGGACAGGGAGGGGAGTTCTTC
CASSLGQGGEFF
>TRBV18|TRBJ2-1|-|-|14
TGTGCCAGCTTCACCCGGCAGGGTGCCTATGAGCAGTTCTTC
CASFTRQGAYEQFF
>TRBV19|TRBJ1-5|-|few|13
TGTGCCAGTAGTATAGCCCCTAGATCGCCCCAGCATTTT
CASSIAPRSPQHF
>TRBV11-2|TRBJ2-2|-|once|12
TGTGCCAGCAGCCCGTACACCGGGGAGCTGTTTTTT
CASSPYTGELFF
>TRBV5-4|TRBJ2-7|TRBD1|-|14
TGTGCCAGCAGGCAACAGGGGGACCCCTACGAGCAGTACTTC
CASRQQGDPYEQYF
>TRBV6-6|TRBJ2-3|-|once|16
TGTGCCAGCAGTTACTCGATACGGGGGCGCACAGATACGCAGTATTTT
CASSYSIRGRTDTQYF
>TRBV18|TRBJ1-1|-|-|15
TGTGCCAGCTCACCTACGACAGGACAGAACACTGAAGCTTTCTTT
CASSPTTGQNTEAFF
>TRBV11-2|TRBJ1-4|-|-|15
TGTGCCAGCAGCCTACAAGGGGGTGGGAGTGAAAAACTGTTTTTT
CASSLQGGGSEKLFF
>TRBV28|TRBJ1-2|-|-|15
TGTGCCAGCAGTTTAGCGGAGGCAGGCACCTATGGCTACACCTTC
CASSLAEAGTYGYTF
>TRBV30|TRBJ1-3|-|-|14
TGTGCCTTTGGCGGGGGCAGCTCTGGAAACACCATATATTTT
CAFGGGSSGNTIYF
>TRBV6-4|TRBJ1-5|-|few|16
TGTGCCAGCAGTCCTCGAATACAGGGAGACAATCAGCCCCAGCATTTT
CASSPRIQGDNQPQHF
>TRBV7-2|TRBJ2-2|-|-|15
TGTGCCAGCAGCTTAGCGCCCAGGGGTGTCGGGGAGCTGTTTTTT
CASSLAPRGVGELFF
>TRBV7-9|TRBJ2-7|-|-|12
TGTGCCAGCAGCTTAACAGGCTACGAGCAGTACTTC
CASSLTGYEQYF
>TRBV7-9|TRBJ2-3|-|-|15
TGTGCCAGCAGCGACCTGGACGGGAGCACAGATACGCAGTATTTT
CASSDLDGSTDTQYF
>TRBV5-8|TRBJ1-1|TRBD1|-|14
TGTGCCAGCAGCCCAGGGGGGGCAAATTGGGCAGCTTTCTTT
CASSPGGANWAAFF
>TRBV7-7|TRBJ2-1|-|-|13
TGTGCTAGCAGCTTAGGGCCGGGGGTTGAGCAGTTCTTC
CASSLGPGVEQFF
>TRBV5-5|TRBJ2-1|TRBD2|-|19
TGTGCCAGCAGCTCCCATTCCAGGCTGGCGGGGGGCTCCTACAATGAGCAGTTCTTC
CASSSHSRLAGGSYNEQFF
>TRBV11-3|TRBJ2-5|-|-|13
TGTGCCAGCGCAGGGGGGCATGGGGAGACCCAGTACTTC
CASAGGHGETQYF
>TRBV5-1|TRBJ1-5|TRBD1|-|13
TGCGCCAGCAGCTTACAGGGGTATCAGCCCCAGCATTTT
CASSLQGYQPQHF
>TRBV7-9|TRBJ2-7|TRBD1|few|15
TGTGCCAGCAGCGGACAGGGTGGGGCCTCCTACGAGCAGTACTTC
CASSGQGGASYEQYF
>TRBV25-1|TRBJ2-7|-|-|13
TGTGCCAGCAGTTTAGGACTTCACTACGAGCAGTACTTC
CASSLGLHYEQYF
>TRBV18|TRBJ2-7|-|-|15
TGTGCCAGCTCCACCTGGGCGGCCGCCTCCTTCGAGCAGTACTTC
CASSTWAAASFEQYF
>TRBV27|TRBJ2-5|-|-|13
TGTGCCAGCAGTCCAAACCTGGGGGAGACCCAGTACTTC
CASSPNLGETQYF
>TRBV11-3|TRBJ1-1|-|-|17
TGTGCCAGCAGCTCTTACAATCCGGGACCCAAGGGTTCTGAAGCTTTCTTT
CASSSYNPGPKGSEAFF
>TRBV18|TRBJ1-1|-|-|14
TGTGCCAGCTCACCAGGGGTTATGAACACTGAAGCTTTCTTT
CASSPGVMNTEAFF
>TRBV7-9|TRBJ2-5|-|-|15
TGTGCCAGCAGCTTGGGGTTTACTCGAGAGGAGACCCAGTACTTC
CASSLGFTREETQYF
>TRBV7-2|TRBJ1-4|TRBD1|-|18
TGTGCCAGCAGCCCATCCCCCGGGACAGGGGGCCCAAATGAAAAACTGTTTTTT
CASSPSPGTGGPNEKLFF
>TRBV27|TRBJ2-1|TRBD2|-|15
TGTGCCAGCAGTTTATCGTGGGGGACTAGCAATGAGCAGTTCTTC
CASSLSWGTSNEQFF